This TCR beta chain was documented in a study of identical twins. In regard to this clonotype: Its antigen is undetermined.

Study-level results: Insertions were fewer in abundant cord blood beta clonotypes, whereas memory repertoires showed none of this pattern.

TCRdb passed the 5' RACE reads through MiXCR, listing each CDR3 protein once. The table lists 570,000 or so distinct CDR3 sequences, 7.5% to 10% of them singletons. The sample was also linked to a second study, of yellow fever vaccine responses in identical twins.

Input material: PBMCs. The receptor comes from a woman under 30 in good health.

CDR3 DNA sequence: TGCGCCAGCAGCCCGGGACGGGCGGAGAGGGAGCAGTACTTC. Translation gives CASSPGRAEREQYF. The chain recombines TRBV4-3 with TRBJ2-7; D assignment may be TRBD1 or TRBD2 (5 bases each). CDR1 is LGHNA, CDR2 YSLEER, per germline. Trimming removed 4 bases from V and 7 bases from J, with 17 bases in between. The CDR3 is 14 amino acids.